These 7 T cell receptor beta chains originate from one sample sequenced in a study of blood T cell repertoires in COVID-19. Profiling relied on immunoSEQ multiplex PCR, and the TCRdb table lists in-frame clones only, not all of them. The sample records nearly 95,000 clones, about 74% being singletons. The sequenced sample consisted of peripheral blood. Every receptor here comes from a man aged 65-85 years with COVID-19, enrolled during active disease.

Here the CDR3 reads CASSPPLAGFTDTQYF. The CDR3 DNA reads TGTGCCAGCAGCCCCCCTCTAGCGGGGTTCACAGATACGCAGTATTTT. V gene TRBV28 combines with J gene TRBJ2-3, with TRBD2 identical over 9 bases. CDR1 and CDR2 from the germline V gene are MDHEN and SYDVKM. The CDR3 contains 16 residues. The V and J ends lost 6 bases and 2 bases, in that order; junction bases with no gene match: 9.

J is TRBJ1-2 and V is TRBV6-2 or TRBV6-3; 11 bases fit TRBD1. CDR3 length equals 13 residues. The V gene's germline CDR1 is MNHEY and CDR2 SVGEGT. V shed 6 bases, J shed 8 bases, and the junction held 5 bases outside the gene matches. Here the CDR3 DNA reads TGTGCCAGCAGCTCGGACAGGGGGCAAGGCTACACCTTC. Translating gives CASSSDRGQGYTF.

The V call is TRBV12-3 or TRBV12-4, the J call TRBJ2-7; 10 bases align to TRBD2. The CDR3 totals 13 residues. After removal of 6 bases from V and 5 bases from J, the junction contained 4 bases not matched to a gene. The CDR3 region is CASSNLAGDEQYF. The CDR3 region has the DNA TGTGCCAGCAGCAATCTAGCGGGAGACGAGCAGTACTTC.

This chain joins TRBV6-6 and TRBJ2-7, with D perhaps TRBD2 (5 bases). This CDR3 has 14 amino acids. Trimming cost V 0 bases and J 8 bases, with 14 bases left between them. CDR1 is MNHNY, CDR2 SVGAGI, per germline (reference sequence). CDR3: CASSYSRRLAQQYF. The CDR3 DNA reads TGTGCCAGCAGTTACTCGAGGAGGTTGGCACAGCAGTACTTC.

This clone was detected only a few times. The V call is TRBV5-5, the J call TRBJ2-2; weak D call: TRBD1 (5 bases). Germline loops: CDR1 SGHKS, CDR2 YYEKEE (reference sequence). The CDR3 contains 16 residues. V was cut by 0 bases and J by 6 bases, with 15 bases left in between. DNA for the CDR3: TGTGCCAGCAGCTTGGTCCCCCAGGGATCCGCCGGGGAGCTGTTTTTT. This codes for CASSLVPQGSAGELFF.

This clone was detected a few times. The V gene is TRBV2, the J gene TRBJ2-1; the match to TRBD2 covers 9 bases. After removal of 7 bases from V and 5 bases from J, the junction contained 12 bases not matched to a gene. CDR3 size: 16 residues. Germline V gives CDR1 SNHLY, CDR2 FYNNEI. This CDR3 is CASKYRIIAGDNEQFF. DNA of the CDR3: TGTGCCAGCAAATATAGAATAATAGCGGGAGACAATGAGCAGTTCTTC. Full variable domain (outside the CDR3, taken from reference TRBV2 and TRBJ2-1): EPEVTQTPSHQVTQMGQEVILRCVPISNHLYFYWYRQILGQKVEFLVSFYNNEISEKSEIFDDQFSVERPDGSNFTLKIRSTKLEDSAMYFCASKYRIIAGDNEQFFGPGTRLTVL.

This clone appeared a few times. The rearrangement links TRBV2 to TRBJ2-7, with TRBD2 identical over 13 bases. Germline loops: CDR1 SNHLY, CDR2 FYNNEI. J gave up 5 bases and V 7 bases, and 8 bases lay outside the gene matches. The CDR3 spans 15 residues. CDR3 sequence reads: CASIHGLAGVHEQYF. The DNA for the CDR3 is TGTGCCAGCATTCACGGACTAGCGGGAGTGCACGAGCAGTACTTC.